The source of this T cell receptor (beta chain) is a study of T cells after yellow fever vaccination. There are 15 residues in the CDR3. Germline lookup yields CDR1 SGHRS and CDR2 YFSETQ. Trimming cost V 4 bases and J 5 bases; bases outside gene matches: 8. Study observations and caveats: Subsequent to the booster, the majority of primary-vaccination clones reappeared (approximately 95% CD4, approximately 85% CD8).

This clonotype was detected many times. What it binds is unknown. TCRdb reprocessed the 5' RACE reads via MiXCR and lists one record per CDR3 protein. The profile shows roughly 150,000 distinct CDR3 sequences, 6% to 7.5% of them singletons. The material sequenced was CD4+ T cells sorted from PBMCs, taken about 5 days after the first yellow fever vaccination. The chain recombines TRBV5-1 with TRBJ2-5, with 10 bases aligning to TRBD1. This TCR derives from a young man who received the YFV17D yellow fever vaccine. The chain's CDR3 is CASSHPGQGFETQYF. CDR3 DNA sequence: TGCGCCAGCAGCCATCCGGGACAGGGGTTTGAGACCCAGTACTTC.